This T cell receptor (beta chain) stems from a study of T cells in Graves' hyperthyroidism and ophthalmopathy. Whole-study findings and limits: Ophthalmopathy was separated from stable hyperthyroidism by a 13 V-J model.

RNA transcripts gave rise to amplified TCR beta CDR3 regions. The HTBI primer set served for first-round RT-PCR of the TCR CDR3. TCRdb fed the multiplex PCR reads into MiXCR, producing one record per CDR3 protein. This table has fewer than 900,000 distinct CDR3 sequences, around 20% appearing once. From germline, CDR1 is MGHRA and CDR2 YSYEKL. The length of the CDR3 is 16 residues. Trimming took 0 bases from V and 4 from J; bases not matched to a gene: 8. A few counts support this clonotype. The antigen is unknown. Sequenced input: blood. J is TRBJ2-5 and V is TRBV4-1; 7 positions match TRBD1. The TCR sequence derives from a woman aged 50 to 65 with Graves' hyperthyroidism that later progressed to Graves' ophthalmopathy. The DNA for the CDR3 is TGCGCCAGCAGCCAAGATCGCAAGGGGGCGGGAGAGACCCAGTACTTC. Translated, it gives CASSQDRKGAGETQYF.